The subject of this entry is one T cell receptor (beta chain). Its antigen is currently unknown. The CDR3 extends over 14 amino acids. Germline lookup yields CDR1 SGHDT and CDR2 YYEEEE. J gave up 5 bases and V 3 bases, and 7 bases lay outside the gene matches. These data belong to a study of cytomegalovirus exposure and HLA in healthy donors. Study-level points and caveats: Reportedly, diagnosis of cytomegalovirus status by the classifier showed high specificity and sensitivity.

Libraries were prepared by immunoSEQ multiplex PCR; TCRdb keeps only in-frame clonotypes and omits some of them. The data contain over 200,000 clones, around nine tenths of them seen just once; the ten biggest clones take up 2.5% to 3.5%. The sequenced sample was PBMCs. The receptor's source is a woman in her late teens or twenties in good health and CMV-seronegative. The chain recombines TRBV5-6 with TRBJ2-7, with 8 bases matching TRBD1. In DNA, the CDR3 is TGTGCCAGCAGCTCTGCTACAGGGGGTCACGAGCAGTACTTC. Residues: CASSSATGGHEQYF. Looking up the rest from reference TRBV5-6 and TRBJ2-7 gives the full variable domain: DAGVTQSPTHLIKTRGQQVTLRCSPKSGHDTVSWYQQALGQGPQFIFQYYEEEERQRGNFPDRFSGHQFPNYSSELNVNALLLGDSALYLCASSSATGGHEQYFGPGTRLTVT.